This TCR beta chain was identified during a study of blood T cell repertoires in COVID-19. Study-level information: Spain, Italy and the United States supplied samples that represented acute and convalescent COVID-19. Nucleic acid was either cDNA or gDNA, and it came from T cells, B-cell-depleted T cells, or PBMCs.

In the original analysis: For nucleated cells, counts were estimated from reference gene primer amplification. TCRdb's table, derived via immunoSEQ multiplex PCR, lists solely in-frame clones and lacks some. That table furnishes V, J and clone size, whereas the DNA furnished D and trimming. The sample consists of roughly 250,000 clones, around 83% of them appearing once. The CDR3 is 12 amino acids. The germline V and J ends were trimmed by 3 bases and 5 bases, with 5 bases remaining between them. Germline V gene lookup returns CDR1 LNHNV and CDR2 YYDKDF (reference sequence). This chain uses TRBV15 with TRBJ1-5; D is uncertain. The sequence was collected from a woman aged 40 to 50 who had recovered from COVID-19. Sample: peripheral blood. CDR3: CATSRQYQPQHF. For the CDR3, the DNA is TGTGCCACCAGCAGGCAGTATCAGCCCCAGCATTTT.